This T cell receptor beta chain comes out of a study of beta chain features in type 1 diabetes (dated by TCRdb to the late 2010s). Regarding the study in general: Mean age, gender distribution, total cell number and subset yield were not different between patients and healthy donors. A total of some 100,000,000 sorted cells were examined across all samples, and a strong correlation was observed between cell number per subset and RNA yield. In the study, TCRB repertoires of sorted circulating CD4+ T cell subsets from recently diagnosed type 1 diabetes patients were compared with those of matched healthy donors. Regulatory and stem cell-like memory subsets were obtained from only 8 patients and about eight healthy donors, while naive and central memory subsets were obtained from all 28 donors. Overall results and qualifications from the work: In all four CD4+ subsets, TCRB CDR3 length was moderately but significantly shorter in type 1 diabetes patients. PCR may preferentially amplify shorter templates, but because patient and control samples were amplified and corrected together, any resulting skew would affect both groups equally. HLA sub-analyses involved small numbers of individuals, so any influence of HLA type on TCRB rearrangement remained unresolved. Fewer insertions and more nucleotide deletions at VDJ recombination sites were observed in patients with type 1 diabetes, implying thymic rearrangement abnormalities. Naive, central memory and regulatory TCRB repertoires appeared to be more alike among patients than among healthy donors. Because cDNA rather than genomic DNA was sequenced, highly expressing activated cells could have been over-represented, although no difference in activation and CD3 levels was found between groups.

Taken from the germline V gene (reference sequence), the CDR1 and CDR2 loops are GTSNPN and SVGIG. The cysteine opens and the phenylalanine closes a CDR3 of 13 amino acids. Only the CDR3 part of the read is kept: 39 bases, read in frame from the first base. V gives up 2 bases and J gives up 2 bases, and the segment between their germline ends measures 7 bases. From each donor, a single peripheral blood sample of around 0.12 L on average was drawn into heparinised tubes. Naive, central memory, regulatory and stem cell-like memory CD4+ T cells were sorted on a BD FACSAria II using a panel including CD45RO, CCR7, CD25, CD127, CD95 and CD27. All sorted populations exceeded 95% purity. PBMCs were separated immediately by Lymphoprep density gradient centrifugation and were stained directly, without being cultured. So that batch effects would be minimized, each experiment stained and sorted samples in pairs, pairing one healthy donor with one patient.

With respect to this clone: Its antigen target is currently unknown. No clone much larger than this one lies a single base away; base qualities are absent.

The entire amount of isolated RNA was reverse transcribed using the High Capacity cDNA Reverse Transcription Kit, so the sequenced TCRB transcripts were expressed ones. Naive, central memory and regulatory T cell samples underwent deep immunoSEQ sequencing, averaging around 3.9 million total reads per sample. Sorted cells were lysed in RLT buffer and RNA was extracted with DNase-treated RNeasy Micro or Mini kits, depending on cell number. Each cell subset was processed separately to prevent cross-contamination, with patient and healthy donor samples processed together. Using the immunoSEQ multiplex PCR, TCRB sequences were amplified from cDNA into 87-bp fragments spanning the CDR3 region. Sequencing of the amplicons was performed on the Illumina HiSeq platform. From the authors' description of their analysis: PCR bias was corrected computationally using synthetic template baselines, and reads within Hamming distance 2 were collapsed, with unmergeable singletons discarded. Reads were aligned against IMGT so that V, D and J genes, CDR3 length and insertions or deletions at six rearrangement sites could be assigned. Within each subset, clonotype counts were normalized to the number of sorted cells before true diversity and Gini coefficients were calculated with the tcR R package. Repertoire sharing was quantified using the overlap coefficient calculated on TCRB nucleotide sequences. As a proxy for the pre-selection repertoire, out-of-frame TCRB sequences from naive cells were analyzed. The clones in this table, taken by TCRdb from immuneACCESS, are in-frame only. Not every clone is retained; where verified, under half of the shortfall comes from an unresolved V gene, and the cause of the rest is unknown. That table furnishes V, J and clone size, whereas the DNA furnished D and trimming. The sample yields around 430,000 clones; roughly 30% were counted once. 0.065% of the sample goes to the ten largest clones.

The material sequenced was naive CD4+ T cells from blood. Reading the label with the study, this specimen's cell subset or site is: true naive CD4+ T cells. The sequence was collected from a man between 18 and 29 years old in good health. Rearrangement joined TRBV30 to TRBJ1-5, with an unclear D gene assignment. Here is the DNA: TGTGCCTGGAGTTTCGGTCGCAATCAGCCCCAGCATTTT. It specifies CAWSFGRNQPQHF.